The 20 T cell receptor beta chains reported below all come from one sample, sequenced in a study of identical twins. TCRdb redid the calling of the 5' RACE reads with MiXCR, one entry per CDR3 protein. The table includes about 470,000 distinct CDR3 sequences, about 24% detected once. The data also belong to a second study, concerning T cells expressing NK-cell markers.

The sequencing sample was made of CD4+ T cells sorted from blood. These receptors all stem from a woman between 18 and 29 years old in good health.

CDR3 nucleotides: TGTGCCAGCAGTGAATCCAGCGGCTCGATAAGCTCCTACAATGAGCAGTTCTTC. It is translated as CASSESSGSISSYNEQFF. The chain has TRBV6-1 and TRBJ2-1; a possible D gene is TRBD2 (5 bases). Trimming pared 2 bases from V and 0 bases from J, leaving 17 bases between. Per germline, CDR1 MNHNS and CDR2 SASEGT. This CDR3 spans 18 amino acids.

The CDR3 coding sequence is TGCGCCAGCAGCTTGGCGCCTAGCGGATATAGCTCCTACGAGCAGTACTTC. Amino acids: CASSLAPSGYSSYEQYF. The chain is built from TRBV5-1 and TRBJ2-7; the match to TRBD2 covers 7 bases. Trimming removed 0 bases from V and 0 bases from J; junction bases left unmatched: 9. This CDR3 spans 17 amino acids. Looked up from germline, CDR1 is SGHRS and CDR2 is YFSETQ.

This chain joins TRBV10-1 and TRBJ2-3, with D perhaps TRBD1 (6 bases). V lost 4 bases to trimming and J lost 2 bases, with 7 bases between them. The CDR3 sequence is 13 residues long. In germline, CDR1 is WNHNN, CDR2 SYGVQD (reference sequence). CDR3 region: CASSGQVTDTQYF. Written as DNA, the CDR3 is TGCGCCAGCAGTGGACAGGTCACAGATACGCAGTATTTT.

This chain uses TRBV9 with TRBJ1-1; 8 positions agree with TRBD1. Germline trimming cut 0 bases from V and 1 base from J; bases unmatched to any gene: 2. The CDR3 spans 15 residues. CDR1 is SGDLS, CDR2 YYNGEE, per germline. This chain's CDR3 is CASSVGGQANTEAFF. The CDR3 DNA reads TGTGCCAGCAGCGTAGGGGGACAGGCGAACACTGAAGCTTTCTTT.

V usage is TRBV5-1 and J usage is TRBJ1-4; D uncertain. V lost 1 base and J lost 7, with 5 bases in between. Per germline, CDR1 SGHRS and CDR2 YFSETQ. This CDR3 is 12 amino acids long. In DNA, the CDR3 is TGCGCCAGCAGCTTGATTGGTGAAAAACTGTTTTTT. This translates into CASSLIGEKLFF. Full variable domain (outside the CDR3, taken from reference TRBV5-1 and TRBJ1-4): KAGVTQTPRYLIKTRGQQVTLSCSPISGHRSVSWYQQTPGQGLQFLFEYFSETQRNKGNFPGRFSGRQFSNSRSEMNVSTLELGDSALYLCASSLIGEKLFFGSGTQLSVL.

This clonotype has only a few counts. This rearrangement joins TRBV12-3 or TRBV12-4 to TRBJ2-4, with 11 bases identical to TRBD2. V shed 1 base and J 10 bases; nucleotides not matched to a gene: 3. The CDR3 loop spans 14 amino acids. The CDR3 DNA reads TGTGCCAGCAGTTTAGTCCTAGCGGGAGGAATTCAGTACTTC. This codes for CASSLVLAGGIQYF.

The rearrangement links TRBV7-9 to TRBJ1-2, with TRBD1 identical over 8 bases. Germline trimming cut 11 bases from V and 8 bases from J; bases unmatched to any gene: 13. The CDR3 is 13 residues long. Looked up from germline, CDR1 is SEHNR and CDR2 is FQNEAQ (reference sequence). CDR3 DNA: TGTGCCGGGGCGGCCAGGACAGGGTCGGGCTACACCTTC. Its protein is CAGAARTGSGYTF.

This sequence joins TRBV18 and TRBJ1-1; D unresolved. Trimming removed 6 bases at V and 1 base at J, with 6 bases between. This CDR3 is built from 12 residues. Germline lookup yields CDR1 KGHSH and CDR2 LQKENI. CDR3 bases: TGTGCCAGCTCTACAAAGAACACTGAAGCTTTCTTT. Translated: CASSTKNTEAFF.

The gene calls are TRBV11-2 and TRBJ2-7; the D is unclear. The length of the CDR3 is 13 residues. V was shortened by 5 bases and J by 2 bases, with 10 bases between the two germline ends. Germline V CDR1 and CDR2: SGHAT, FQNNGV. CDR3 nucleotides: TGTGCCAGCAGCCCGTCCCGCCCCTACGAGCAGTACTTC. It is translated as CASSPSRPYEQYF.

J is TRBJ1-2 and V is TRBV6-1; TRBD1 is a possible D gene (5 bases). This CDR3 is built from 13 residues. CDR1 is MNHNS and CDR2 is SASEGT in the germline V gene. Trimming removed 7 bases from V and 2 bases from J, with 11 bases in between. The CDR3 coding sequence is TGTGCCAGCATCGGCAGGGACAACTATGGCTACACCTTC. Translation gives CASIGRDNYGYTF.

The gene calls are TRBV7-9 and TRBJ1-1, with D perhaps TRBD1 (6 bases). Deletions cut 7 bases from V and 11 bases from J, with 29 bases between. The CDR3 runs 16 residues. Per the germline V gene, CDR1 is SEHNR and CDR2 is FQNEAQ (reference sequence). CDR3 nucleotide sequence: TGTGCCAGCATCCTGGGGGGGGCCGGGACGTTAGGAAACGCTTTCTTT. Its protein product is CASILGGAGTLGNAFF.

The gene calls are TRBV20-1 and TRBJ2-1, with TRBD2 matching 11 bases. The CDR3 length is 15 residues. Losses at the gene ends were 5 bases for V and 0 bases for J; bases not matched to a gene: 3. Germline CDR1 reads DFQATT; CDR2 reads SNEGSKA (reference sequence). The chain's CDR3 is CSAGTSGTSYNEQFF. The CDR3 bases are TGCAGTGCTGGGACTAGCGGAACCTCCTACAATGAGCAGTTCTTC.

The chain uses TRBV6-2 or TRBV6-3 and TRBJ2-1; 11 nucleotides match TRBD2. This CDR3 has 14 amino acids. Germline values: CDR1 MNHEY, CDR2 SVGEGT. V shed 5 bases and J 6 bases; nucleotides not matched to a gene: 3. The CDR3 DNA follows: TGTGCCAGCAGTCGTCTAGCGGGGGGCAATGAGCAGTTCTTC. It translates to CASSRLAGGNEQFF.

V and J are TRBV20-1 and TRBJ1-2; D remains ambiguous. CDR3 length: 13 amino acids. Germline V gives CDR1 DFQATT, CDR2 SNEGSKA (reference sequence). With 1 base removed from V and 4 bases from J, the gap between germline ends came to 10 bases. CDR3 bases: TGCAGTGCTAGAGTGGGCAGAGGCTATGGCTACACCTTC. Translating it yields CSARVGRGYGYTF.

The chain has TRBV12-3 or TRBV12-4 and TRBJ1-6, with D possibly TRBD1 on 5 matching bases. The V end was cut by 5 bases, the J end by 13 bases, with 15 bases between. The CDR3 sequence is 13 residues long. Here the CDR3 reads CASSPRPREPLHF. CDR3 nucleotides: TGTGCCAGCAGTCCCCGCCCCAGGGAGCCCCTCCACTTT.

The chain couples TRBV20-1 to TRBJ2-1; D is unclear. The ends were cut back, 6 bases at V and 9 bases at J, with 12 bases in the middle. There are 11 residues in the CDR3. The germline CDR1 and CDR2 sequences are DFQATT and SNEGSKA (reference sequence). CDR3 in amino acids: CSALGWGEQFF. The CDR3, as DNA: TGCAGTGCCCTAGGTTGGGGTGAGCAGTTCTTC.

This chain connects TRBV6-2 or TRBV6-3 to TRBJ2-1; D gene unclear. Trimming removed 5 bases from V and 7 bases from J, with 15 bases in between. The CDR3 spans 14 residues. Germline V gene data show CDR1 as MNHEY and CDR2 as SVGEGT. CDR3: CASSNRALRNEQFF. Here the CDR3 DNA reads TGTGCCAGCAGTAACCGGGCCCTTAGGAATGAGCAGTTCTTC.

Many counts were recorded for this clonotype. V usage is TRBV10-3 and J usage is TRBJ1-2; no clear D. The CDR3 is 11 amino acids. Germline V lookup: CDR1 ENHRY, CDR2 SYGVKD. Trimming took off 4 bases at V and 8 bases at J, with 8 bases between the two ends. CDR3 nucleotides: TGTGCCATCAGTGGCACGGCAGGCTACACCTTC. It encodes CAISGTAGYTF.

This clonotype was observed a handful of times. This CDR3 reads CASSLDSGEQYF. In DNA, the CDR3 is TGCGCCAGCAGCTTGGATTCCGGCGAGCAGTACTTC. The rearrangement joins TRBV5-1 to TRBJ2-7; no firm D call. This CDR3 has 12 residues. Germline V gene data show CDR1 as SGHRS and CDR2 as YFSETQ. The V and J ends lost 0 bases and 6 bases respectively, with 7 bases between them. The variable domain in full, completed from reference TRBV5-1 and TRBJ2-7, reads KAGVTQTPRYLIKTRGQQVTLSCSPISGHRSVSWYQQTPGQGLQFLFEYFSETQRNKGNFPGRFSGRQFSNSRSEMNVSTLELGDSALYLCASSLDSGEQYFGPGTRLTVT.

The rearrangement joins TRBV6-1 to TRBJ2-7; TRBD1 matches 7 bases. The germline V gene encodes CDR1 MNHNS and CDR2 SASEGT. This CDR3 comprises 13 residues. Here the CDR3 DNA reads TGTGTCATTGGGCGGACAGGTTCCTACGAGCAGTACTTC. It yields the protein CVIGRTGSYEQYF.